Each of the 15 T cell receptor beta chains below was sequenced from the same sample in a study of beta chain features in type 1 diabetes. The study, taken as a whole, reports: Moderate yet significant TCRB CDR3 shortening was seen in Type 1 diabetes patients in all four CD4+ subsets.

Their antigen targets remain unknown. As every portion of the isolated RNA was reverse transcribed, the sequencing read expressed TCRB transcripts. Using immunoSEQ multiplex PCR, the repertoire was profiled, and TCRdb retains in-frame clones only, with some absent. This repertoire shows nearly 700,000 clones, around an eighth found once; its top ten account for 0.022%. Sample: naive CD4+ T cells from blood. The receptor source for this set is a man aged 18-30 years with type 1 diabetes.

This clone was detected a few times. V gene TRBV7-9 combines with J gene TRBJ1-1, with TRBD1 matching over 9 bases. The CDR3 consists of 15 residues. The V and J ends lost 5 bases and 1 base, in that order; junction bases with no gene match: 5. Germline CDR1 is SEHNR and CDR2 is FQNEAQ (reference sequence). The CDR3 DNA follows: TGTGCCAGCAGCCCGGGACAGGGTAGGAACACTGAAGCTTTCTTT. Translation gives CASSPGQGRNTEAFF. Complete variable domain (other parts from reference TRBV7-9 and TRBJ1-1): DTGVSQNPRHKITKRGQNVTFRCDPISEHNRLYWYRQTLGQGPEFLTYFQNEAQLEKSRLLSDRFSAERPKGSFSTLEIQRTEQGDSAMYLCASSPGQGRNTEAFFGQGTRLTVV.

CDR3 coding DNA: TGTGCCAGCAGAAGGGGACAGGGGAGCTACGAGCAGTACTTC. Encoded protein: CASRRGQGSYEQYF. The chain combines TRBV6-1 with TRBJ2-7; 10 bases map to TRBD1. J lost 3 bases, V lost 6 bases, and 5 bases had no gene match. From germline, CDR1 is MNHNS and CDR2 SASEGT. CDR3 size: 14 residues.

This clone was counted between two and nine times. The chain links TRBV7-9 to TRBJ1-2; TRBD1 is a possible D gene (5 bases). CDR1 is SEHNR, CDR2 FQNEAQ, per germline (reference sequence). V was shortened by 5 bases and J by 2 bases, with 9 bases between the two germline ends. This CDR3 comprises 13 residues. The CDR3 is CASSPPGNYGYTF. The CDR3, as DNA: TGTGCCAGCAGCCCTCCAGGGAACTATGGCTACACCTTC.

In nucleotides, the CDR3 is TGTGCCAGCAGCCTCCGGCCAGCGGACAATGAGCAGTTCTTC. Residues: CASSLRPADNEQFF. The rearrangement joins TRBV7-2 to TRBJ2-1, with a tentative D call TRBD2 (5 bases). Germline CDR1 SGHTA, CDR2 FQGNSA. V was trimmed by 5 bases and J by 5 bases, leaving 13 bases between them. The CDR3 has 14 amino acids.

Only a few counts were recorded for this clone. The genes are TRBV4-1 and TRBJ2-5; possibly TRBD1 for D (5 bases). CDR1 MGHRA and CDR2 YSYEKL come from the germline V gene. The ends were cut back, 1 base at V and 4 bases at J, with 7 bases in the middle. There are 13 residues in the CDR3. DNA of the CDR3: TGCGCCAGCAGCCAAGTAAGGGGAGAGACCCAGTACTTC. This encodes CASSQVRGETQYF.

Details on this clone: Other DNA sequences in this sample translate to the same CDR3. The CDR3 loop is CASSLAGGNQPQHF. For the CDR3, the DNA is TGTGCCAGCAGCTTAGCCGGAGGCAATCAGCCCCAGCATTTT. The chain combines TRBV7-9 with TRBJ1-5; D unresolved. Germline lookup yields CDR1 SEHNR and CDR2 FQNEAQ (reference sequence). The CDR3 is 14 residues long. Trimming took 0 bases from V and 2 from J, leaving 5 bases between them.

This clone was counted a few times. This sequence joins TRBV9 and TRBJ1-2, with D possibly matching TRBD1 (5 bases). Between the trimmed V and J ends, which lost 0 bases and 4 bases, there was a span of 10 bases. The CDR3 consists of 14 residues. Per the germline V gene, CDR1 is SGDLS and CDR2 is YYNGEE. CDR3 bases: TGTGCCAGCAGCGTAGTTGAGGGGAGCTATGGCTACACCTTC. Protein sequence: CASSVVEGSYGYTF.

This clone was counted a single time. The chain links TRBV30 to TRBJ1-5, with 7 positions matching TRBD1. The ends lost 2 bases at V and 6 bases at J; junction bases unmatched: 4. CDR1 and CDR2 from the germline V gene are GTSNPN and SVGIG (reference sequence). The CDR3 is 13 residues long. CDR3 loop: CAWSTTGSQPQHF. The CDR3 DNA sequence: TGTGCCTGGAGTACGACAGGGTCTCAGCCCCAGCATTTT. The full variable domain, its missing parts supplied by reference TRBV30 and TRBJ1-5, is SQTIHQWPATLVQPVGSPLSLECTVEGTSNPNLYWYRQAAGRGLQLLFYSVGIGQISSEVPQNLSASRPQDRQFILSSKKLLLSDSGFYLCAWSTTGSQPQHFGDGTRLSIL.

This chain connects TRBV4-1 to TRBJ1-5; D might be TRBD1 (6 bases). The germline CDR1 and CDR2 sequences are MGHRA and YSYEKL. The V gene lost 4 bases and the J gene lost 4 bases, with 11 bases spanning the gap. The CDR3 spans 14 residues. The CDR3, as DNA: TGCGCCAGCAGCCGCCAGGGGAGGAATCAGCCCCAGCATTTT. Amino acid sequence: CASSRQGRNQPQHF.

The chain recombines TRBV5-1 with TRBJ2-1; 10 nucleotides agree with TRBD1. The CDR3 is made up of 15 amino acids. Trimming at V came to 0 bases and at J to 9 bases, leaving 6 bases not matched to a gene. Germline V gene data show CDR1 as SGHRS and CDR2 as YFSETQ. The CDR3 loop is CASSLGQGAIAEQFF. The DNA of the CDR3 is TGCGCCAGCAGCTTGGGACAGGGGGCGATCGCTGAGCAGTTCTTC.

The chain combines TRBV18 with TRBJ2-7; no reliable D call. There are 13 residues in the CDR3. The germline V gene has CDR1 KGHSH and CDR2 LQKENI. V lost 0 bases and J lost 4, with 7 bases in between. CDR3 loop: CASSPPAIYEQYF. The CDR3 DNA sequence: TGTGCCAGCTCACCACCGGCGATATACGAGCAGTACTTC. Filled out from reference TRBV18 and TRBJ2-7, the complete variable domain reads NAGVMQNPRHLVRRRGQEARLRCSPMKGHSHVYWYRQLPEEGLKFMVYLQKENIIDESGMPKERFSAEFPKEGPSILRIQQVVRGDSAAYFCASSPPAIYEQYFGPGTRLTVT.

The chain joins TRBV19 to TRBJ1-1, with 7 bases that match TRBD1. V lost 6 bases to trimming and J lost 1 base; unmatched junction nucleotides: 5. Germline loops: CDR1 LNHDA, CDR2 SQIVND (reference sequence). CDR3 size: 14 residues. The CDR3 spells CASSPQGTNTEAFF. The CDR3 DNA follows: TGTGCCAGTAGCCCACAGGGGACGAACACTGAAGCTTTCTTT.

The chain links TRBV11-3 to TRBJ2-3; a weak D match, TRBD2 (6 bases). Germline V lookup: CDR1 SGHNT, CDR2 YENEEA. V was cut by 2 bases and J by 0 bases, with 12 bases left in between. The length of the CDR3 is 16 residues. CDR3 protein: CASSLRAGTSTDTQYF. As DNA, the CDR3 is TGTGCCAGCAGCTTAAGGGCGGGAACTAGCACAGATACGCAGTATTTT.

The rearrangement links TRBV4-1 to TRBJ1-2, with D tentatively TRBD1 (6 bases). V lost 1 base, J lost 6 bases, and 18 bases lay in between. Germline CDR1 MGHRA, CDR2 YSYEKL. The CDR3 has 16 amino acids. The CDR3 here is CASSQAHSDYRDGYTF. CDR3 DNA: TGCGCCAGCAGCCAAGCTCACTCGGATTACAGGGATGGCTACACCTTC.

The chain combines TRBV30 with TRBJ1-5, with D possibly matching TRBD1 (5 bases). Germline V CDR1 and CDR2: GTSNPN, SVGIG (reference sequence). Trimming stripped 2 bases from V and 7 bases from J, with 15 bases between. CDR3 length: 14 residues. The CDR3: CAWSSQGSWQPQHF. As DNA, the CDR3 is TGTGCCTGGAGTTCCCAGGGCTCGTGGCAGCCCCAGCATTTT.